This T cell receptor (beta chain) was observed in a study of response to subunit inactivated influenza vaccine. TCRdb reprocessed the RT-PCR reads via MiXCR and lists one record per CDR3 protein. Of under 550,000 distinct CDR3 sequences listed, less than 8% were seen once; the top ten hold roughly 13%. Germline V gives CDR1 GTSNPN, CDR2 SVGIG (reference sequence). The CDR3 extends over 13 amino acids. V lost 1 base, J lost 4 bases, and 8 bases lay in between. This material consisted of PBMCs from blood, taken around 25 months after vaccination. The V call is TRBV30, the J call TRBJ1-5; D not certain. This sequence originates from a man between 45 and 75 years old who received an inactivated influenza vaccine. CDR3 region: CAWSASGNQPQHF. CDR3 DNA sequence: TGTGCCTGGAGTGCTTCCGGGAATCAGCCCCAGCATTTT.